This T cell receptor beta chain was sequenced during a study of blood T cell repertoires in COVID-19. About the research overall: Acute and convalescent COVID-19 specimens originated in the United States, Italy and Spain. The analysed material was cDNA or gDNA that came from T cells, B-cell-depleted T cells, or PBMCs.

J gave up 3 bases and V 7 bases, and 9 bases lay outside the gene matches. The CDR3 loop spans 15 amino acids. Germline assignment: CDR1 MNHEY and CDR2 SVGAGI. In the source study's methods: Reference gene primers were amplified, and this amplification served to estimate nucleated cell counts. Assay: immunoSEQ multiplex PCR; the TCRdb copy retains only in-frame clones and omits some. V and J calls and clone size are as listed in that table; D and trimming were resolved from the DNA. This sample yields fewer than 90,000 clones, of which approximately 89% are seen a single time; around 5.3% belongs to the top ten. A single count supports this clone.

Sequences were obtained from peripheral blood. This chain joins TRBV6-5 and TRBJ1-3, with 7 bases aligning to TRBD1. The sequence derives from a man aged 45-65 years with active or convalescent COVID-19. CDR3 in DNA: TGTGCCAGCACTGGCGGCAGGGGGATTGGAAACACCATATATTTT. Amino acid sequence: CASTGGRGIGNTIYF.